The present TCR beta chain was sequenced within a study of T-cell reconstitution after alpha-beta-depleted transplantation in children. Study-wide results and limits: Most T-cell counts and diversity one year after the transplant came from T cells that were newly produced. Surviving recipient cells, namely T cells and thymic progenitors, were the source of high day-60 TCRbeta diversity in some patients. At around two months after transplant, the alpha-beta T cells were reportedly derived from several hundred expanded clones that came from non-depleted graft cells.

The table lists this clonotype with many counts. Its cognate antigen is unknown. Unique molecular identifiers were incorporated when the TCRbeta library was constructed. MiXCR, applied by TCRdb to the PCR reads, yields one record per CDR3 protein. The sample holds 85,000 to 120,000 distinct CDR3 sequences, 6% seen once. J lost 0 bases, V lost 4 bases, and 11 bases had no gene match. The CDR3 loop spans 18 amino acids. The germline V gene has CDR1 SGHRS and CDR2 YFSETQ. This chain links TRBV5-1 with TRBJ2-1, with 9 bases aligning to TRBD2. This TCR derives from a female patient aged 2 to 10 who had a stem cell transplant for Fanconi anemia, so the T cells may come from the graft donor. Material: PBMCs, mostly from graft donor cells, obtained 60 days after TCRalphabeta/CD19-depleted stem cell transplant. The CDR3 reads CASSSSGLAGISYNEQFF. The CDR3 DNA follows: TGCGCCAGCAGCAGTTCCGGCCTAGCGGGGATCTCCTACAATGAGCAGTTCTTC.